This record looks at one T cell receptor beta chain sequence and its context. Additional DNA sequences in this sample encode the identical CDR3. Per germline, CDR1 MNHNS and CDR2 SASEGT. The CDR3 contains 12 residues. Trimming took off 5 bases at V and 1 base at J, with 5 bases between the two ends. This table comes from immunoSEQ multiplex PCR, and its TCRdb copy is limited to in-frame clones, with some not included. The sample has 90,000 to 150,000 clones, approximately 90% seen once; the top ten hold about 1.8%. This specimen comes from a study of cytomegalovirus exposure and HLA in healthy donors.

This TCR came from a man in his late teens or twenties in good health and CMV-seronegative. The gene calls are TRBV6-1 and TRBJ1-1; no clear D. The material sequenced was PBMCs. This CDR3 reads CASSPGNTEAFF. The CDR3 DNA is TGTGCCAGCAGTCCAGGGAACACTGAAGCTTTCTTT.